Following are 7 T cell receptor beta chains from one sample sequenced in a study of blood T cell repertoires in COVID-19. The repertoire was sequenced with immunoSEQ multiplex PCR; TCRdb's copy has only in-frame clones and lacks some. The sample lists more than 95,000 clones, 91% occurring once. Input material: peripheral blood. The receptors stem from a human donor in a cohort sampled during active COVID-19.

This chain joins TRBV4-3 and TRBJ1-1; no clear D gene. The CDR3 is made up of 17 amino acids. The V and J ends lost 0 bases and 0 bases respectively, with 14 bases between them. The germline gives CDR1 LGHNA, CDR2 YSLEER. The DNA of the CDR3 is TGCGCCAGCAGCCAAGACCCCCCGGGATTGATGAACACTGAAGCTTTCTTT. It is translated as CASSQDPPGLMNTEAFF.

This chain uses TRBV6-2 or TRBV6-3 with TRBJ2-7; perhaps TRBD2 as D (5 bases). Looked up from germline, CDR1 is MNHEY and CDR2 is SVGEGT. V lost 6 bases and J lost 3, with 9 bases in between. The CDR3 is 12 amino acids. CDR3 sequence (DNA): TGTGCCAGCAGCCCGGACTTCTACGAGCAGTACTTC. It translates to CASSPDFYEQYF.

The chain links TRBV10-3 to TRBJ1-1, with D possibly matching TRBD1 (5 bases). With 0 bases removed from V and 5 bases from J, the gap between germline ends came to 10 bases. From germline, CDR1 is ENHRY and CDR2 SYGVKD. The CDR3 has 14 amino acids. The CDR3 loop is CAISESGGRTEAFF. CDR3 nucleotides: TGTGCCATCAGTGAGTCGGGGGGGAGGACTGAAGCTTTCTTT.

The chain uses TRBV28 and TRBJ2-1, with D possibly being TRBD1 (6 bases). The V and J ends lost 5 bases and 7 bases respectively, with 12 bases between them. Germline CDR1 MDHEN, CDR2 SYDVKM. The CDR3 spans 13 residues. CDR3: CASSPRGGNEQFF. For the CDR3, the DNA is TGTGCCAGCAGTCCCAGGGGCGGGAATGAGCAGTTCTTC.

The chain has TRBV5-1 and TRBJ2-5; D may be TRBD1 (7 bases). The V gene lost 4 bases and the J gene lost 1 base, with 11 bases spanning the gap. CDR3 size: 14 residues. In germline, CDR1 is SGHRS, CDR2 YFSETQ. The chain's CDR3 is CASSRGTAQETQYF. For the CDR3, the DNA is TGCGCCAGCAGCCGCGGGACAGCCCAAGAGACCCAGTACTTC.

A single count supports this clone. The J gene is TRBJ2-7, the V gene TRBV5-4; 8 positions match TRBD2. V lost 5 bases and J lost 4; bases outside the gene matches: 8. The CDR3 runs to 14 residues. Germline V gene lookup returns CDR1 SGHNT and CDR2 YYREEE (reference sequence). The CDR3 sequence: CASSQSGRGYEQYF. CDR3 DNA sequence: TGTGCCAGCAGTCAAAGCGGGAGAGGTTACGAGCAGTACTTC.

The V gene is TRBV21-1, the J gene TRBJ1-4; the table's TRBD1 call for D was not verified on the DNA. TRBV21-1 is marked as a pseudogene. This CDR3 contains 10 residues. Here the CDR3 reads CVNSGSATLF. The DNA of the CDR3 is TGTGTCAATTCAGGGTCAGCGACTCTCTTT.